A selection of T cell receptor beta chains follows, all from one sample in a study of technical replicates of blood from a handful of donors. Repertoires were generated with immunoSEQ multiplex PCR, while TCRdb's copy carries only in-frame clones and drops some. This sample carries tens of thousands of clones, approximately 84% of them seen once, and the ten largest clones take 5.1%. The sample comprised PBMCs. These receptors were collected from a human donor in good health. Some clones in this sample may be carry-over from other donors' samples. The CDR3 runs from the conserved cysteine through the conserved F or W. Each record gives: CDR3 protein, CDR3 DNA, clone size, D gene, J gene, V gene. A D gene is named only where the DNA matches it firmly. Size is omitted from some rows. Given values are once, few, many or a class for expanded clones.

CASSFGLGTGSPNEQYF TGTGCCAGCAGCTTCGGTCTCGGGACAGGGAGTCCTAACGAGCAGTACTTC - TRBD1 TRBJ2-7 TRBV7-9
CASSEGGELDEQYF TGTGCCAGCAGTGAAGGCGGGGAGCTGGACGAGCAGTACTTC - - TRBJ2-7 TRBV25-1
CASSPPGLAGAYEQYF TGTGCCAGCTCACCCCCGGGACTAGCGGGAGCCTACGAGCAGTACTTC - TRBD2 TRBJ2-7 TRBV18
CASSELGSGELFF TGTGCCAGCAGCGAGCTAGGTTCCGGGGAGCTGTTTTTT - - TRBJ2-2 TRBV7-9
CAWMNPQGLGEGKYEQYF TGTGCCTGGATGAACCCCCAGGGTTTGGGGGAGGGCAAGTACGAGCAGTACTTC - TRBD2 TRBJ2-7 TRBV30
CASSPPGGHGYTF TGTGCCAGCAGCCCCCCCGGAGGGCATGGCTACACCTTC - - TRBJ1-2 TRBV7-2
CASRPDRDWPQHF TGCGCCAGCAGACCTGACAGGGACTGGCCCCAGCATTTT once TRBD1 TRBJ1-5 TRBV5-1
CASSPDGVSTDTQYF TGTGCCAGCAGCCCCGACGGGGTGAGCACAGATACGCAGTATTTT - - TRBJ2-3 TRBV9
CASSLALGPTDTQYF TGTGCCAGCAGCTTAGCGCTAGGTCCCACAGATACGCAGTATTTT - - TRBJ2-3 TRBV7-8
CASSELAGLGKTETQYF TGTGCCAGCAGTGAGCTAGCGGGGCTGGGTAAAACGGAGACCCAGTACTTC once TRBD2 TRBJ2-5 TRBV6-1
CASSSLGADEAFF TGTGCCAGCAGTTCCCTTGGGGCCGATGAAGCTTTCTTT - - TRBJ1-1 TRBV6-6
CSAARQDNYGYTF TGCAGCGCCGCCCGACAGGATAACTATGGCTACACCTTC - - TRBJ1-2 TRBV29-1
CASSPPRVGGGYTF TGTGCCAGCAGCCCCCCTCGAGTAGGAGGGGGCTACACCTTC - - TRBJ1-2 TRBV5-4
CASGGTASYEQYF TGTGCCAGTGGAGGGACAGCCTCCTACGAGCAGTACTTC - - TRBJ2-7 TRBV18
CASRLGTHLVEKLFF TGTGCCAGCAGACTAGGCACACACCTGGTAGAAAAACTGTTTTTT - - TRBJ1-4 TRBV27
CASSKVGRDEQYF TGTGCCAGCAGCAAAGTGGGCAGGGACGAGCAGTACTTC - - TRBJ2-7 TRBV21-1
CASTRDSSNTGELFF TGTGCCAGCACCCGGGACAGCTCGAACACCGGGGAGCTGTTTTTT few TRBD1 TRBJ2-2 TRBV25-1
CASSLDGGGAANTQYF TGCGCCAGCAGCTTGGATGGCGGGGGGGCCGCGAATACGCAGTATTTT - TRBD2 TRBJ2-3 TRBV5-1
CASSPKKSGGNTIYF TGTGCCAGCTCGCCCAAGAAATCGGGAGGAAACACCATATATTTT - - TRBJ1-3 TRBV18
CASSLAAGSIYEQYF TGTGCCAGCAGCTTAGCGGCGGGATCTATCTACGAGCAGTACTTC - - TRBJ2-7 TRBV11-2
CASSGGFQFSNQPQHF TGTGCCAGTAGTGGCGGGTTCCAATTTAGCAATCAGCCCCAGCATTTT - - TRBJ1-5 TRBV19
CASSLAGTSGGYNEQFF TGTGCCAGCAGCTTAGCGGGGACTAGCGGGGGATACAATGAGCAGTTCTTC - TRBD2 TRBJ2-1 TRBV7-9
CASSSYGGGGTEAFF TGTGCCAGCAGCTCGTATGGGGGGGGAGGCACTGAAGCTTTCTTT - - TRBJ1-1 TRBV11-1
CSVVVYEQFF TGCAGCGTTGTAGTGTATGAGCAGTTCTTC - - TRBJ2-1 TRBV29-1
CASSLAREQGAFF TGTGCCAGCAGCTTAGCGCGGGAACAGGGGGCTTTCTTT - TRBD1 TRBJ1-1 TRBV7-2
CASTRGSGDQPQHF TGTGCCAGCACCAGGGGGTCAGGGGACCAGCCCCAGCATTTT - TRBD1 TRBJ1-5 TRBV2
CASSHRTGDQPQHF TGTGCCAGCAGCCATCGGACAGGGGATCAGCCCCAGCATTTT - TRBD1 TRBJ1-5 TRBV2
CASSLNTGVDTQYF TGTGCCAGCAGCTTAAATACAGGCGTTGATACGCAGTATTTT - - TRBJ2-3 TRBV7-6
CASRQSLNYGYTF TGTGCCTCAAGACAGTCCCTTAACTATGGCTACACCTTC - - TRBJ1-2 TRBV28
CASSGLAGVTQYF TGTGCCAGCAGCGGGCTAGCGGGGGTAACGCAGTATTTT - TRBD2 TRBJ2-3 TRBV7-6
CASRPGQGDEQFF TGTGCCAGCCGACCTGGCCAGGGCGATGAGCAGTTCTTC - - TRBJ2-1 TRBV27